The present T cell receptor beta chain was sequenced within a study of T-cell reconstitution after alpha-beta-depleted transplantation in children. It was with unique molecular identifiers that the TCRbeta library was prepared. One entry per CDR3 protein, called by TCRdb with MiXCR from the PCR reads. The sample consists of around 680,000 distinct CDR3 sequences, 16% of them appearing once. The clonotype comes from a human donor who donated a stem cell graft to a child with acute myeloid leukemia. The starting material was PBMCs from the stem cell graft donor, obtained from the stem cell graft.

Here the CDR3 DNA reads TGTGCCAGCAGCCAACGGAGGGAGACCCAGTACTTC. It encodes CASSQRRETQYF. This chain connects TRBV3-1 to TRBJ2-5; D possibly corresponds to TRBD2 (5 bases). CDR1 is LGHDT and CDR2 is YNNKEL in the germline V gene (reference sequence). V lost 2 bases and J 5 bases, leaving 6 bases between the germline ends. The CDR3 is 12 residues long.